This T cell receptor beta chain was documented in a study of cytomegalovirus exposure and HLA in healthy donors. The length of the CDR3 is 15 residues. V lost 1 base to trimming and J lost 6 bases; unmatched junction nucleotides: 3. Germline CDR1 SNHLY, CDR2 FYNNEI. The PCR used 60 Vbeta and 13 Jbeta primers. Produced via immunoSEQ multiplex PCR; TCRdb's table is partial and in-frame only. The sample has about 160,000 clones, 60% to 85% seen once. The rearrangement links TRBV2 to TRBJ1-6, with TRBD1 matching over 7 bases. Sequenced: PBMCs. This clonotype originated in a woman aged 45-60 years in good health and CMV-seropositive. The CDR3 reads CASSEDTGANSPLHF. The CDR3 DNA reads as TGTGCCAGCAGTGAAGACACAGGGGCTAATTCACCCCTCCACTTT.